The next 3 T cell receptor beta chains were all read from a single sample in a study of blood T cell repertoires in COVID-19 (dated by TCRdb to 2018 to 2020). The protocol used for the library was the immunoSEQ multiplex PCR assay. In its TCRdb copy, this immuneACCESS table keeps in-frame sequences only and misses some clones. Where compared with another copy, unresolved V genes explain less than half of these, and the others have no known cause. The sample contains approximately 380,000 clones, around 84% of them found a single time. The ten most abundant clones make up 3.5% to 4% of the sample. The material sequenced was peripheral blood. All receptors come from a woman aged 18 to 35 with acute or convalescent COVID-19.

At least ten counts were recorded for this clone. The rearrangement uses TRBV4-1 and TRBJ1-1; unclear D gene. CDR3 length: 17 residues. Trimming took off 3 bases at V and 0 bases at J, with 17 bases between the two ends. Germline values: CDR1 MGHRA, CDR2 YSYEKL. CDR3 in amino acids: CASSHAGNSFMNTEAFF. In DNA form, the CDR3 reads TGCGCCAGCAGCCACGCGGGGAACAGCTTCATGAACACTGAAGCTTTCTTT.

Here the CDR3 DNA reads TGCGCCAGCAGCGGCGTGGAACCGAGGGGGGGAGAGACCCAGTACTTC. Amino acid sequence: CASSGVEPRGGETQYF. The chain is built from TRBV5-1 and TRBJ2-5; a possible D gene is TRBD2 (7 bases). V was shortened by 4 bases and J by 4 bases, with 20 bases between the two germline ends. The CDR3 length is 16 residues. CDR1 is SGHRS and CDR2 is YFSETQ in the germline V gene.

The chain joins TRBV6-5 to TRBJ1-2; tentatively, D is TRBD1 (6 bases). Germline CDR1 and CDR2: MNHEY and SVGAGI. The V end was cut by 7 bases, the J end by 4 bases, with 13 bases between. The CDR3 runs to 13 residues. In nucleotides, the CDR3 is TGTGCCAGCACTCCCGGGACACCCTATGGCTACACCTTC. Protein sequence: CASTPGTPYGYTF.